These T cell receptor beta chains were read from a single sample in a study of cytomegalovirus exposure and HLA in healthy donors. Sequenced by immunoSEQ multiplex PCR; TCRdb stores in-frame clones only, minus some. The sample includes around 200,000 clones, around 80% of them seen just once. Source material: PBMCs. These receptor sequences come from a woman in her 30s in good health and CMV-seropositive. The CDR3 runs from the conserved cysteine through the conserved F or W. A D gene is named only where the DNA matches it firmly. Clone size is stated in some rows and not others, as once, few, many or a class when expanded.

v_call: TRBV2; d_call: .; j_call: TRBJ1-4; clone_size: few; cdr3_aa: CASSGPNYREKLFF; cdr3_nt: TGTGCCAGCAGTGGTCCCAACTACCGTGAAAAACTGTTTTTT
v_call: TRBV5-4; d_call: .; j_call: TRBJ2-2; clone_size: .; cdr3_aa: CASSYPRGGSTGELFF; cdr3_nt: TGTGCCAGCAGCTACCCTAGGGGGGGTAGCACCGGGGAGCTGTTTTTT
v_call: TRBV11-3; d_call: .; j_call: TRBJ2-3; clone_size: .; cdr3_aa: CASSPTHSASTDTQYF; cdr3_nt: TGTGCCAGCAGCCCGACCCATAGCGCATCCACAGATACGCAGTATTTT
v_call: TRBV6-5; d_call: .; j_call: TRBJ2-4; clone_size: .; cdr3_aa: CASSPRGTGNIQYF; cdr3_nt: TGTGCCAGCAGTCCCCGGGGGACTGGCAACATTCAGTACTTC
v_call: TRBV5-1; d_call: .; j_call: TRBJ2-7; clone_size: .; cdr3_aa: CASSLAQGLSEQYF; cdr3_nt: TGCGCCAGCAGCTTGGCACAGGGCCTCTCCGAGCAGTACTTC
v_call: TRBV11-3; d_call: .; j_call: TRBJ2-7; clone_size: .; cdr3_aa: CASSLDPGVGYEQYF; cdr3_nt: TGTGCCAGCAGCTTAGACCCAGGGGTCGGCTACGAGCAGTACTTC
v_call: TRBV18; d_call: .; j_call: TRBJ1-6; clone_size: .; cdr3_aa: CASSPSGDNSPLHF; cdr3_nt: TGTGCCAGCTCACCGTCAGGGGACAATTCACCCCTCCACTTT
v_call: TRBV7-9; d_call: .; j_call: TRBJ2-3; clone_size: .; cdr3_aa: CASSLGQGTDTQYF; cdr3_nt: TGTGCCAGCAGCTTAGGGCAGGGCACAGATACGCAGTATTTT
v_call: TRBV11-3; d_call: .; j_call: TRBJ2-3; clone_size: .; cdr3_aa: CASSPRKADTQYF; cdr3_nt: TGTGCCAGCAGCCCCAGGAAGGCAGATACGCAGTATTTT
v_call: TRBV4-1; d_call: TRBD2; j_call: TRBJ2-5; clone_size: .; cdr3_aa: CASSQTGGIGTQYF; cdr3_nt: TGCGCCAGCAGCCAAACGGGGGGGATTGGGACCCAGTACTTC
v_call: TRBV18; d_call: TRBD1; j_call: TRBJ1-6; clone_size: .; cdr3_aa: CASSPPGQGDGNSPLHF; cdr3_nt: TGTGCCAGCTCACCACCGGGGCAGGGGGATGGTAATTCACCCCTCCACTTT
v_call: TRBV27; d_call: TRBD1; j_call: TRBJ2-7; clone_size: .; cdr3_aa: CASSFRTPFGQGREQYF; cdr3_nt: TGTGCCAGCAGTTTTCGGACCCCTTTTGGACAGGGTCGTGAGCAGTACTTC
v_call: TRBV27; d_call: TRBD1; j_call: TRBJ2-3; clone_size: .; cdr3_aa: CASSFYAGTGSTDTQYF; cdr3_nt: TGTGCCAGCAGTTTTTACGCCGGGACAGGGAGCACAGATACGCAGTATTTT
v_call: TRBV5-4; d_call: .; j_call: TRBJ1-1; clone_size: few; cdr3_aa: CASSLGGRGAIAEAFF; cdr3_nt: TGTGCCAGCAGCTTGGGGGGGAGGGGCGCAATCGCTGAAGCTTTCTTT
v_call: TRBV21-1; d_call: .; j_call: TRBJ1-6; clone_size: .; cdr3_aa: CASSPSLRDRDSPLHF; cdr3_nt: TGTGCCAGCAGCCCGAGCCTCCGGGACAGGGACTCACCCCTCCACTTT
v_call: TRBV6-5; d_call: TRBD2; j_call: TRBJ2-7; clone_size: .; cdr3_aa: CASSYSGGQTYEQYF; cdr3_nt: TGTGCCAGCAGTTACTCGGGAGGGCAAACCTACGAGCAGTACTTC
v_call: TRBV7-9; d_call: .; j_call: TRBJ1-3; clone_size: once; cdr3_aa: CASSFTDRGNTIYF; cdr3_nt: TGTGCCAGCAGCTTCACCGACAGGGGAAACACCATATATTTT
v_call: TRBV2; d_call: TRBD2; j_call: TRBJ2-1; clone_size: .; cdr3_aa: CASRKLAKYNEQFF; cdr3_nt: TGTGCCAGCAGGAAACTAGCGAAGTACAATGAGCAGTTCTTC
v_call: TRBV30; d_call: .; j_call: TRBJ2-1; clone_size: once; cdr3_aa: CAWSVGVTEQFF; cdr3_nt: TGTGCCTGGAGTGTAGGAGTTACGGAGCAGTTCTTC
v_call: TRBV27; d_call: TRBD2; j_call: TRBJ2-3; clone_size: .; cdr3_aa: CASSRTSGRLDTQYF; cdr3_nt: TGTGCCAGCAGTAGGACTAGCGGGAGGTTAGATACGCAGTATTTT
v_call: TRBV5-1; d_call: .; j_call: TRBJ1-4; clone_size: .; cdr3_aa: CASSLVGGPRELFF; cdr3_nt: TGCGCCAGCAGCTTGGTTGGGGGCCCGCGGGAACTGTTTTTT
v_call: TRBV6-5; d_call: TRBD1; j_call: TRBJ2-1; clone_size: .; cdr3_aa: CASSYGTGVNEQFF; cdr3_nt: TGTGCCAGCAGTTACGGGACAGGCGTGAATGAGCAGTTCTTC
v_call: TRBV29-1; d_call: TRBD2; j_call: TRBJ2-3; clone_size: .; cdr3_aa: CSVETGGITDTQYF; cdr3_nt: TGCAGCGTTGAAACGGGGGGAATCACAGATACGCAGTATTTT
v_call: TRBV9; d_call: TRBD2; j_call: TRBJ2-3; clone_size: .; cdr3_aa: CASSPLAGTRDTQYF; cdr3_nt: TGTGCCAGCTCTCCTCTAGCGGGTACCCGGGATACGCAGTATTTT
v_call: TRBV11-2; d_call: .; j_call: TRBJ2-1; clone_size: .; cdr3_aa: CASSLGGGRYNEQFF; cdr3_nt: TGTGCCAGCAGCTTGGGGGGGGGCCGCTACAATGAGCAGTTCTTC
v_call: TRBV7-2; d_call: TRBD2; j_call: TRBJ2-7; clone_size: once; cdr3_aa: CASSPRLAGGPLDEQYF; cdr3_nt: TGTGCCAGCAGCCCCCGACTAGCGGGAGGGCCACTAGACGAGCAGTACTTC
v_call: TRBV11-3; d_call: .; j_call: TRBJ2-7; clone_size: .; cdr3_aa: CASSFRGGSYEQYF; cdr3_nt: TGTGCCAGCAGCTTCAGGGGAGGGTCCTACGAGCAGTACTTC